Given below is one T cell receptor beta chain in context. It has no known antigen specificity. No clone much larger than this one lies a single base away; base qualities are absent. The data belong to a study of cytomegalovirus exposure and HLA in healthy donors (dated by TCRdb to the late 2010s). Describing the broader study: An earlier analysis of several hundred of the donors reported about 300 Gb of sequence data and approximately 120 million unique TCR beta sequences obtained from 150 million to 200 million T cells. Among some 400 genotyped donors of the cohort, an average of roughly 230,000 unique TCR beta nucleotide sequences was sequenced per donor, of which about 19% were non-productive. To predict cytomegalovirus infection status, the study combined high-throughput TCR immunosequencing, statistical association of individual TCRs with disease status, and machine learning. Approximately 310 gigabases of sequencing data and 80 million or so unique TCR sequences were included in an early release covering around 650 HLA-typed donors. Because of strong linkage in the cohort, five DR-DQ haplotypes were treated as single units for association and clustering. Both class I and class II loci were covered by HLA typing, at four-digit resolution. An earlier analysis of some 500 of the donors applied high-throughput TCR beta sequencing to assess whether each TCR beta V gene segment acted as functional or pseudogenic. Along with the roughly 670-subject first cohort, a separate validation cohort of around 120 different subjects was used. Donor age, sex, ethnicity and CMV serostatus were collected together with the repertoire data. The genetic ancestry cluster associated with self-reported Caucasian donors included 81% of the 300 to 400 genotyped donors. Every discovery cohort repertoire had been produced on one sequencing platform. The study profiled the T cell repertoires of hundreds of subjects by immunosequencing and related them to cytomegalovirus serostatus. To study patterns of TCR occurrence, a later analysis re-analyzed previously published TCR beta repertoires from 666 donors and added high-resolution HLA genotyping. In the later analysis, no new phenotypic data were used to find candidate immune exposures; instead, reliance was placed on TCR beta sequences and their occurrence across donors. The study aimed to test whether signatures of past pathogen exposure could be identified by cataloging public T cell receptors. The number of donors typed differed by locus, with 629-630 for A, B, C, DRB1 and DQB1, around 560 for DQA1, 606 for DPA1, and around 450 for DPB1. Genome-wide SNP genotypes for about 65% of the 666 donors were used in a later genetic analysis, which treated that subset as a discovery cohort. Results and caveats for the whole study, not just this receptor: Roughly uniform sequencing depth across donors was assumed in presence/absence analyses, although this assumption may not hold. Some 16 rarely observed V segments, including chromosome 9 orphons, were excluded from the earlier analysis of about 600 of the donors because counts were too low. The classifier was reported to diagnose cytomegalovirus status with high specificity and sensitivity in both the original and validation cohorts. A further reported finding was that TCR beta sequences accurately predicted the HLA-A and HLA-B alleles for most subjects in the first cohort. Most TCR sequences were observed very rarely across donors, whereas some public TCRs were present in many individuals. Linkage disequilibrium might explain the correlated functional status among segregating V segments, but an unknown experimental factor could not be ruled out. Compared with equally common non-associated chains, HLA-associated TCR beta chains in a later analysis were more clonally expanded and had lower generation probabilities. For the cohort, immune exposure information was limited to CMV serostatus. Specific HLA alleles were associated with more than 15,000 TCR beta sequences at a false discovery rate of 0.05 in a later analysis. According to a later analysis, parvovirus B19, influenza, CMV and Epstein-Barr virus appeared linked to several top co-occurrence clusters. Assigning TCR associations to individual alleles was difficult when HLA alleles, especially DR and DQ, strongly co-occurred. According to the authors, the approach could potentially be generalized to other disease states and immunological phenotypes. According to a later analysis, TCR association rates differed among HLA loci, with DRB1 alleles showing the most associated TCRs and HLA-C alleles showing the fewest. The study gave a list of under 200 TCR beta chains associated with cytomegalovirus. In vitro tests confirmed that a few of the cytomegalovirus-associated TCR beta chains recognize cytomegalovirus antigens. In a later genetic analysis, fewer N-insertions in productive TCRs were reported among donors in an Asian-associated ancestry cluster than the roughly 700-donor mean. An earlier analysis of around 540 of the donors showed that most TCR beta V segments appeared in productive rearrangements either about 87% or about 30% of the time, which broadly matched IMGT annotations. Only TCR beta chains were sequenced in this cohort, and the absence of alpha or paired-chain data limited detectable features. Because some donors lacked HLA typing at each locus, the association tests relied only on the typed subset. The sequencing pipeline was judged likely to have produced a cluster of highly shared sequence variants as a technical artifact. In a later genetic analysis, a missense DCLRE1C variant was associated with V-gene and J-gene trimming of TCR beta chains, and the association was replicated in an independent cohort. In a later analysis, most CMV-associated TCR beta chains were found to appear HLA-restricted, with HLA associations seemingly driven largely by CMV exposure. Some IMGT-functional V segments, including TRBV6-2 and TRBV6-3, could not be distinguished by the 87-base-pair reads and were therefore excluded.

Libraries were built with the immunoSEQ multiplex PCR assay. For the multiplex PCR, a mixture combining 60 forward primers for TCR Vbeta segments and 13 reverse primers for TCR Jbeta segments was used. Amplification of the CDR3 region of rearranged TCR beta genes was performed with a multiplex PCR assay on genomic DNA. Amplified TCR beta libraries were sequenced as 87-base-pair reads on the Illumina HiSeq System. The original methods were these. In a later analysis, roughly 80 million unique TCR beta chains were counted across the 650 to 750 repertoires, and roughly 10 million of these chains were shared by at least two donors. Raw reads were error-corrected and collapsed into unique sequences by a nearest-neighbor algorithm in which closely related sequences were merged to remove PCR and sequencing errors. V, D and J gene segments were assigned by aligning CDR3 sequences to IMGT reference sequences. Each retained sequence needed at least a six-nucleotide match to both a V gene segment and a J gene segment. Rearrangements were called productive when the CDR3 lacked stop codons and stayed in frame with V and J; all others were non-productive. Following IMGT convention, CDR3 was defined as the stretch from the second conserved V-encoded cysteine up to the conserved J-encoded phenylalanine. The earlier analysis of around 640 of the donors excluded sequences that lacked an unambiguous match to a single V gene segment. In an earlier analysis of several hundred of the donors, V segments were called functional above 56.7% productive rearrangements and were called segregating when the between-donor standard deviation exceeded 5%. A statistical classification framework was built for diagnosing cytomegalovirus status from the catalog of TCR beta chain sequences. In a later analysis, TCR nucleotide sequences were compared against IMGT/GENE-DB human TR gene sequences so that V and J genes could be assigned. Using the TCRdist pipeline, a later analysis assigned CDR3 sequences along with most-parsimonious VDJ recombination scenarios. In a later analysis, each TCR beta chain was defined by its CDR3 amino acid sequence together with its V-gene family, and reads lacking a unique V-gene family were excluded. In a later analysis, around 600 highly shared, low-generation-probability nucleotide sequences were removed to address suspected cross-contamination and a sequencing artifact. In a later analysis, a clonal expansion index for each public chain was calculated from normalized within-repertoire ranks of inferred template counts. A later analysis computed generation probabilities with a VDJ recombination model fitted to out-of-frame rearrangements, and checked the results against IGoR. Hypergeometric tests were used in a later analysis to score TCR-TCR, TCR-HLA and TCR-CMV co-occurrence, with a repertoire-size bias correction applied to the TCR pairs. In a later analysis, false discovery rates were estimated by permuting HLA or CMV assignments 20 times. In a later analysis, co-occurring TCRs were grouped with DBSCAN, and TCRdist sequence similarity was added when clustering was performed within HLA-allele-positive subsets. Repertoires with fewer than 30,000 or more than 120,000 public chains were left out of co-occurrence clustering, as were five repertoires with anomalous nucleotide sharing. As stored in TCRdb, this immuneACCESS dataset retains in-frame rearrangements with V and J assigned. A fraction of the clones does not appear; measured against another copy, unresolved V genes explain less than half of the discrepancy, and the remainder lacks a known reason. V and J calls and clone size are those listed in that table; D and trimming were worked out from the DNA. The sample table lists 150,000 to 250,000 clones, more than 65% of them with a count of one. The biggest ten clones account for under 2% of the sample.

Cut back by 3 bases and 0 bases, the V and J ends lie 6 bases apart. The CDR3 runs 13 amino acids, cysteine and phenylalanine included. Kept here is only the CDR3 DNA, which spans 39 bases and is read in frame from base 1. Via the germline V gene, CDR1 is SGHRS and CDR2 YFSETQ. The cohort was made up of hundreds of healthy bone marrow donors. Cohort members were all nominally healthy when sampled, although unrecorded immune exposures were likely present. The donor was CMV seropositive and belonged to the group of more than 250 seropositive cohort members. Each donor provided a peripheral blood sample, and peripheral blood mononuclear cells were used for TCR beta sequencing. The Qiagen DNeasy Blood Extraction Kit was used to extract genomic DNA from the blood cell samples.

The clonotype originates from a girl under 18 in good health and CMV-seropositive. The chain is made from TRBV5-1 and TRBJ1-1; the D gene remains uncertain. The sequencing input was PBMCs. The CDR3 protein: CASSSRMNTEAFF. The DNA sequence is as follows: TGCGCCAGCAGCTCCAGGATGAACACTGAAGCTTTCTTT.